Below are 19 T cell receptor beta chains sequenced from a single sample in a study of technical replicates of blood from a handful of donors. Generated by immunoSEQ multiplex PCR, the TCRdb table keeps only in-frame clones and is missing some. The sample lists 80,000 or so clones, about 96% seen once, with around 0.2% in the top ten. Sequenced sample: T cells isolated from PBMCs. The receptors were gathered from a human donor in good health.

This clone was counted a single time. V and J are TRBV28 and TRBJ2-1; TRBD2 agrees at 8 bases. The CDR3 loop spans 15 amino acids. Germline V CDR1 and CDR2: MDHEN, SYDVKM. V shed 3 bases, J shed 10 bases, and the junction held 11 bases outside the gene matches. CDR3 DNA: TGTGCCAGCAGTTTTGACCGGACTAGCTTTAGGGAGCAGTTCTTC. It specifies CASSFDRTSFREQFF.

This clone appeared once. The gene calls are TRBV27 and TRBJ1-5, with TRBD1 matching over 7 bases. The V segment lost 0 bases and the J segment 7 bases; nucleotides outside the gene matches: 3. This CDR3 is 14 amino acids long. Per germline, CDR1 MNHEY and CDR2 SMNVEV (reference sequence). CDR3 sequence reads: CASSLSTGYQPQHF. In DNA form, the CDR3 reads TGTGCCAGCAGTTTATCGACAGGGTACCAGCCCCAGCATTTT.

The chain uses TRBV29-1 and TRBJ2-1, with 10 bases matching TRBD2. The trim removed 2 bases at V and 1 base at J, leaving 2 bases unmatched. This CDR3 has 15 residues. Germline V gene sequence: CDR1 SQVTM, CDR2 ANQGSEA. In DNA form, the CDR3 reads TGCAGCGTTGAACTAGCGGGAGTATCCTACAATGAGCAGTTCTTC. Its translation is CSVELAGVSYNEQFF.

This chain connects TRBV7-7 to TRBJ2-1; tentative D call: TRBD2 (5 bases). CDR3 length: 16 residues. Germline CDR1 SSHAT, CDR2 FNYEAQ (reference sequence). V lost 2 bases to trimming and J lost 4 bases, with 15 bases between them. CDR3 bases: TGTGCCAGCAGCTTACGGCTAGCCCGACCTTACAATGAGCAGTTCTTC. This gives the protein CASSLRLARPYNEQFF.

This clone was counted only a few times. V gene TRBV14 combines with J gene TRBJ2-7; D might be TRBD2 (6 bases). Trimming took off 1 base at V and 4 bases at J, with 11 bases between the two ends. CDR1 SGHDN and CDR2 FVKESK come from the germline V gene. The CDR3 is 14 amino acids. CDR3 residues: CASSQVGGRYEQYF. CDR3 bases: TGTGCCAGCAGCCAAGTCGGGGGACGATACGAGCAGTACTTC.

V usage is TRBV4-1 and J usage is TRBJ2-1; weak D call: TRBD1 (5 bases). The V gene lost 1 base and the J gene lost 8 bases, with 9 bases spanning the gap. Germline lookup yields CDR1 MGHRA and CDR2 YSYEKL. There are 13 residues in the CDR3. Written as DNA, the CDR3 is TGCGCCAGCAGCCAAGCACAGGTCTATGAGCAGTTCTTC. Encoded protein: CASSQAQVYEQFF.

This chain connects TRBV7-8 to TRBJ2-2; 8 bases line up with TRBD1. The CDR3 consists of 13 residues. Germline lookup yields CDR1 SGHVS and CDR2 FQNEAQ. The ends lost 5 bases at V and 12 bases at J; junction bases unmatched: 8. DNA of the CDR3: TGTGCCAGCAGCGACACAGGGGGATGGAAGCTGTTTTTT. This codes for CASSDTGGWKLFF.

This clone was seen only once. V and J are TRBV6-5 and TRBJ1-2, with D tentatively TRBD1 (6 bases). Germline V gene sequence: CDR1 MNHEY, CDR2 SVGAGI. The CDR3 sequence is 13 residues long. Between the trimmed V and J ends, which lost 4 bases and 4 bases, there was a span of 10 bases. CDR3 nucleotides: TGTGCCAGCAGTTGGACAGTAGGCTATGGCTACACCTTC. Its translation: CASSWTVGYGYTF.

The chain recombines TRBV28 with TRBJ1-5; 8 positions match TRBD1. Germline V gene sequence: CDR1 MDHEN, CDR2 SYDVKM. The CDR3 length is 15 residues. With V trimmed by 5 bases and J by 4 bases, 7 bases remained unmatched. Here the CDR3 reads CASSTSDRANQPQHF. CDR3 nucleotide sequence: TGTGCCAGCAGTACATCGGACAGGGCAAATCAGCCCCAGCATTTT.

The chain recombines TRBV2 with TRBJ2-7; the match to TRBD2 covers 11 bases. The V segment lost 6 bases and the J segment 4 bases; nucleotides outside the gene matches: 5. Looked up from germline, CDR1 is SNHLY and CDR2 is FYNNEI. CDR3 length equals 14 residues. The DNA for the CDR3 is TGTGCCAGCAGAGTACCTAGCGGGGGGTACGAGCAGTACTTC. Translated, it gives CASRVPSGGYEQYF.

This clone was observed a single time. The rearrangement uses TRBV6-1 and TRBJ2-3, with D tentatively TRBD2 (5 bases). V lost 6 bases, J lost 0 bases, and 13 bases lay in between. Germline V gene sequence: CDR1 MNHNS, CDR2 SASEGT. The CDR3 covers 15 residues. CDR3 region: CASRGGGFSTDTQYF. The CDR3 nucleotides read TGTGCCAGCAGAGGAGGCGGGTTCAGCACAGATACGCAGTATTTT.

The gene calls are TRBV5-1 and TRBJ1-4; D is possibly TRBD1 (6 bases). This CDR3 region has 15 residues. Germline loops: CDR1 SGHRS, CDR2 YFSETQ. The ends were cut back, 4 bases at V and 3 bases at J, with 13 bases in the middle. The chain's CDR3 is CASSGTGQSNEKLFF. CDR3 bases: TGCGCCAGCAGCGGAACAGGGCAATCTAATGAAAAACTGTTTTTT.

In nucleotides, the CDR3 is TGCAGCGGGGGCCAAGGGGGGGCCTGGGATGAGCAGTTCTTC. This sequence encodes CSGGQGGAWDEQFF. The V call is TRBV29-1, the J call TRBJ2-1, with D tentatively TRBD2 (7 bases). Germline V gene lookup returns CDR1 SQVTM and CDR2 ANQGSEA. With 7 bases removed from V and 8 bases from J, the gap between germline ends came to 21 bases. The CDR3 sequence is 14 residues long.

The CDR3 loop is CSATREAEAFF. The CDR3 DNA reads as TGCAGTGCTACCAGGGAGGCTGAAGCTTTCTTT. The chain combines TRBV20-1 with TRBJ1-1; the D gene is possibly TRBD1 (5 bases). Per germline, CDR1 DFQATT and CDR2 SNEGSKA (reference sequence). The V gene lost 4 bases and the J gene lost 6 bases, with 9 bases spanning the gap. The CDR3 sequence is 11 residues long.

The J gene is TRBJ2-7, the V gene TRBV11-2; a possible D gene is TRBD2 (6 bases). Per germline, CDR1 SGHAT and CDR2 FQNNGV. V was pared by 2 bases and J by 4 bases, with 18 bases between. The CDR3 has 16 amino acids. This chain's CDR3 is CASSLSSAGRGYEQYF. The DNA of the CDR3 is TGTGCCAGCAGCTTATCTTCTGCGGGAAGGGGTTACGAGCAGTACTTC.

J is TRBJ1-1 and V is TRBV7-9; no firm D call. Germline V gene lookup returns CDR1 SEHNR and CDR2 FQNEAQ (reference sequence). The CDR3 is 11 residues long. Trimming left V 5 bases short and J 6 bases short, with 7 bases between. CDR3 in DNA: TGTGCCAGCAGCAAAACAGCTGAAGCTTTCTTT. This encodes CASSKTAEAFF.

The CDR3 region has the DNA TGTGCCAGCAGTGAACGCGGGCAAAGCAATCAGCCCCAGCATTTT. This sequence encodes CASSERGQSNQPQHF. The chain uses TRBV2 and TRBJ1-5; no clear D gene. V was pared by 2 bases and J by 1 base, with 9 bases between. The CDR3 spans 15 residues. The germline V gene encodes CDR1 SNHLY and CDR2 FYNNEI.

The CDR3 loop is CASSLAGTQEETQYF. As DNA, the CDR3 is TGTGCCAGCAGCCTGGCCGGGACTCAGGAAGAGACCCAGTACTTC. The rearrangement links TRBV5-4 to TRBJ2-5; D is possibly TRBD2 (6 bases). Germline V gene lookup returns CDR1 SGHNT and CDR2 YYREEE (reference sequence). The CDR3 length is 15 residues. Trimming cost V 4 bases and J 3 bases, with 16 bases left between them.

This clone was detected once. V and J are TRBV4-1 and TRBJ2-1; TRBD2 agrees at 10 bases. CDR1 is MGHRA, CDR2 YSYEKL, per germline. The length of the CDR3 is 18 residues. V was pared by 1 base and J by 8 bases, with 14 bases of the junction left unmatched. The CDR3 spells CASSQGALKREGRHEQFF. The CDR3 DNA reads TGCGCCAGCAGCCAAGGGGCACTAAAGCGGGAGGGCCGTCATGAGCAGTTCTTC.